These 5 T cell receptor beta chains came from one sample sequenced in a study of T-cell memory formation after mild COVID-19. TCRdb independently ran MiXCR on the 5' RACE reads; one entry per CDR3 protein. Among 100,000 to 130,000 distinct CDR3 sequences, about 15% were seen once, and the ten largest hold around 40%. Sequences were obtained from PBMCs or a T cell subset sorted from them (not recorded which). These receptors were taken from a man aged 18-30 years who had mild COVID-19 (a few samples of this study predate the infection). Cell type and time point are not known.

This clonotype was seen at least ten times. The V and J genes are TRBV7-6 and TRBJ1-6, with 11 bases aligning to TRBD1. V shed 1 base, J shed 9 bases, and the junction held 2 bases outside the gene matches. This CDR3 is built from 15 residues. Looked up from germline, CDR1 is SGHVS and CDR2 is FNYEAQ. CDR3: CASSLGGTGGSPLHF. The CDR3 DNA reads TGTGCCAGCAGCTTAGGAGGGACAGGGGGTTCACCCCTCCACTTT.

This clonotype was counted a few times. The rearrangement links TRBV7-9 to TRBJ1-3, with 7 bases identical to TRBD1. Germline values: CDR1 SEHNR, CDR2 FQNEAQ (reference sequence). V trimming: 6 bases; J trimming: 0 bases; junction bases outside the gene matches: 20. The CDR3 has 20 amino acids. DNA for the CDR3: TGTGCCAGCAGGGCCCGGGGACAGACGAAGAACTTCGCCTCTGGAAACACCATATATTTT. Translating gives CASRARGQTKNFASGNTIYF.

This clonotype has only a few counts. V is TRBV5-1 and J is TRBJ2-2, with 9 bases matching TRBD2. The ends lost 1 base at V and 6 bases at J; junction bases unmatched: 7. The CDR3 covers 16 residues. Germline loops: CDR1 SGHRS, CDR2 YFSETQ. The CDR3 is CASSLFSPSGAGELFF. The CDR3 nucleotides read TGCGCCAGCAGCTTGTTTTCCCCTAGCGGGGCCGGGGAGCTGTTTTTT. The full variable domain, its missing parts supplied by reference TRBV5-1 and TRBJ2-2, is KAGVTQTPRYLIKTRGQQVTLSCSPISGHRSVSWYQQTPGQGLQFLFEYFSETQRNKGNFPGRFSGRQFSNSRSEMNVSTLELGDSALYLCASSLFSPSGAGELFFGEGSRLTVL.

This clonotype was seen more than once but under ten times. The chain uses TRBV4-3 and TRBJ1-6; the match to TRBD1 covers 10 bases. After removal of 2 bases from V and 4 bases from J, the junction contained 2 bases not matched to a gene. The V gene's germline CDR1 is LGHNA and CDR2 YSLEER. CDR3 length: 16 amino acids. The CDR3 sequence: CASSQRDRGYNSPLHF. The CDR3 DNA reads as TGCGCCAGCAGCCAACGGGACAGGGGATATAATTCACCCCTCCACTTT.

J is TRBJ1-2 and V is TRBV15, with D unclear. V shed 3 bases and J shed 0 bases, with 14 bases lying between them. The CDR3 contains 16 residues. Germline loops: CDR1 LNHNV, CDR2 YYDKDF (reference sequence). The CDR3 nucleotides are TGTGCCACCAGCAGGCCCGGAGGCGGAACTAACTATGGCTACACCTTC. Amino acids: CATSRPGGGTNYGYTF. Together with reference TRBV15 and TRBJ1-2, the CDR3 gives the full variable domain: DAMVIQNPRYQVTQFGKPVTLSCSQTLNHNVMYWYQQKSSQAPKLLFHYYDKDFNNEADTPDNFQSRRPNTSFCFLDIRSPGLGDTAMYLCATSRPGGGTNYGYTFGSGTRLTVV.